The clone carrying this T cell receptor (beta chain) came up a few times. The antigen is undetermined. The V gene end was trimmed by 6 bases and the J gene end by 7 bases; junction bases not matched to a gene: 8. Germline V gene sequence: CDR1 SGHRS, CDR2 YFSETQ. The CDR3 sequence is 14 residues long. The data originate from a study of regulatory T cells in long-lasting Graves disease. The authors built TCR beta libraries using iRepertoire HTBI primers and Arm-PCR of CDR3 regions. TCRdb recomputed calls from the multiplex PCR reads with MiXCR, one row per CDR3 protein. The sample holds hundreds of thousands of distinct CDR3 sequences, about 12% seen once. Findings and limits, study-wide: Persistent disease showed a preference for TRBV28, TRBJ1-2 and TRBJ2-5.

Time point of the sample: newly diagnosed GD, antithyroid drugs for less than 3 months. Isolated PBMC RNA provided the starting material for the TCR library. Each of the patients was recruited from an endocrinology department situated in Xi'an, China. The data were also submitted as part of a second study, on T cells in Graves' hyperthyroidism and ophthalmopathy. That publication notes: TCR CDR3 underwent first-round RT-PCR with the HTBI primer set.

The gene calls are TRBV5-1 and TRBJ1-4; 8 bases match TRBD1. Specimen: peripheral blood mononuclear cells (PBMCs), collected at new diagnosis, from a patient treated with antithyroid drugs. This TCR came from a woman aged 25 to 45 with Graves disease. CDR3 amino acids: CASTRTGLTEKLFF. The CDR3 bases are TGCGCCAGCACCCGGACAGGGTTAACTGAAAAACTGTTTTTT.